The 8 T cell receptor beta chains reported below all come from one sample, sequenced in a study of shared clonotypes between healthy human individuals. The assay was immunoSEQ multiplex PCR, and TCRdb's table has in-frame clones only and misses some. The sample yields 2 million to 2.5 million clones, more than 80% seen once. The sample was naive CD4+ T cells from PBMCs. As to subset: CD45RA+ positively selected. The source of these receptors is a man younger than 30 in good health. Some clones in this sample may be carry-over from other donors' samples.

The rearrangement uses TRBV6-1 and TRBJ1-5; TRBD1 agrees at 11 bases. The CDR3 is 14 residues long. Trimming at V came to 5 bases and at J to 6 bases, leaving 3 bases not matched to a gene. CDR1 is MNHNS, CDR2 SASEGT, per germline. The DNA of the CDR3 is TGTGCCAGCAGTTTTGGACAGGGGGCTCAGCCCCAGCATTTT. This codes for CASSFGQGAQPQHF.

The rearrangement uses TRBV6-1 and TRBJ1-5; a weak D match, TRBD1 (5 bases). Germline V gene data show CDR1 as MNHNS and CDR2 as SASEGT. Trimming shortened V by 9 bases and J by 6 bases, and 15 bases separated the two germline ends. The CDR3 sequence is 13 residues long. The CDR3 region has the DNA TGTGCCAGTGGGTGGGGGAATTCTCAGCCCCAGCATTTT. Translated: CASGWGNSQPQHF.

This chain joins TRBV28 and TRBJ2-2, with D possibly matching TRBD2 (7 bases). Between the trimmed V and J ends, which lost 6 bases and 4 bases, there was a span of 18 bases. CDR1 is MDHEN and CDR2 is SYDVKM in the germline V gene. The CDR3 runs to 16 residues. This CDR3 is CASRHRGGLSTGELFF. The CDR3 nucleotides are TGTGCCAGCAGGCATAGGGGGGGGCTCAGCACCGGGGAGCTGTTTTTT. The full variable domain, its missing parts supplied by reference TRBV28 and TRBJ2-2, is DVKVTQSSRYLVKRTGEKVFLECVQDMDHENMFWYRQDPGLGLRLIYFSYDVKMKEKGDIPEGYSVSREKKERFSLILESASTNQTSMYLCASRHRGGLSTGELFFGEGSRLTVL.

V and J are TRBV7-7 and TRBJ2-1, with 7 bases lining up with TRBD1. Germline loops: CDR1 SSHAT, CDR2 FNYEAQ (reference sequence). The length of the CDR3 is 13 residues. The V gene end was trimmed by 1 base and the J gene end by 10 bases; junction bases not matched to a gene: 4. CDR3: CASSLGQGDEQFF. In DNA, the CDR3 is TGTGCCAGCAGCTTAGGCCAGGGGGACGAGCAGTTCTTC.

V usage is TRBV11-2 and J usage is TRBJ2-7; TRBD2 is a possible D gene (6 bases). Germline CDR1 SGHAT, CDR2 FQNNGV. The CDR3 runs to 16 residues. V lost 1 base to trimming and J lost 4 bases, with 17 bases between them. The CDR3 region is CASSLGHPSRGYEQYF. CDR3 in DNA: TGTGCCAGCAGCTTAGGACATCCTTCGCGGGGATACGAGCAGTACTTC.

J is TRBJ1-4 and V is TRBV5-1; 9 nucleotides match TRBD1. Per germline, CDR1 SGHRS and CDR2 YFSETQ. The CDR3 extends over 15 amino acids. The J segment lost 9 bases and the V segment lost 4 bases, leaving 10 bases of the junction unmatched. CDR3 sequence (DNA): TGCGCCAGCAGCAGGCGGACAGGGGTTGAAAAAAAACTGTTTTTT. It codes for CASSRRTGVEKKLFF. Full variable domain (missing parts from reference TRBV5-1 and TRBJ1-4): KAGVTQTPRYLIKTRGQQVTLSCSPISGHRSVSWYQQTPGQGLQFLFEYFSETQRNKGNFPGRFSGRQFSNSRSEMNVSTLELGDSALYLCASSRRTGVEKKLFFGSGTQLSVL.

This clone came up a few times. The chain uses TRBV4-2 and TRBJ2-5; the match to TRBD2 covers 9 bases. This CDR3 comprises 15 residues. V shed 1 base, J shed 0 bases, and the junction held 0 bases outside the gene matches. Germline CDR1 reads LGHNA; CDR2 reads YNFKEQ. The CDR3: CASSQGLADQETQYF. CDR3 in DNA: TGTGCCAGCAGCCAAGGACTAGCGGACCAAGAGACCCAGTACTTC.

This sequence joins TRBV9 and TRBJ2-7; D is ambiguous. The CDR3 is made up of 15 amino acids. Germline V gene sequence: CDR1 SGDLS, CDR2 YYNGEE. Deletions cut 0 bases from V and 0 bases from J, with 10 bases between. For the CDR3, the DNA is TGTGCCAGCAGCGTAGGGGTCGATGTCTCCTACGAGCAGTACTTC. Translated, it gives CASSVGVDVSYEQYF.